This TCR beta chain was found in a study of shared clonotypes between healthy human individuals. Study in general: Plates per donor: three CD4 naive, three CD4 memory, two CD8 naive, one CD8 memory.

Only in-frame clones appear in the TCRdb table, and some are missing; sequencing was by immunoSEQ multiplex PCR. The sample includes some 1.4 million clones, roughly 96% seen only once; the top ten take approximately 1.1%. To note about this clone: Antigen unknown.

General study results and limits: What rarefaction showed was incomplete sorted-subset sequencing despite large depth.

The germline V and J ends were trimmed by 7 bases and 1 base, with 16 bases remaining between them. The CDR3 runs 14 residues. The germline V gene encodes CDR1 SQVTM and CDR2 ANQGSEA. This clonotype was obtained from a man younger than 40 in good health. Sequenced: naive CD4+ T cells sorted from blood. Indicated subset: CD45RA+ positively selected. The chain joins TRBV29-1 to TRBJ2-5, with a tentative D call TRBD2 (6 bases). CDR3 in amino acids: CSATVGGGQETQYF. The CDR3 region has the DNA TGCAGCGCGACAGTGGGGGGTGGCCAAGAGACCCAGTACTTC.